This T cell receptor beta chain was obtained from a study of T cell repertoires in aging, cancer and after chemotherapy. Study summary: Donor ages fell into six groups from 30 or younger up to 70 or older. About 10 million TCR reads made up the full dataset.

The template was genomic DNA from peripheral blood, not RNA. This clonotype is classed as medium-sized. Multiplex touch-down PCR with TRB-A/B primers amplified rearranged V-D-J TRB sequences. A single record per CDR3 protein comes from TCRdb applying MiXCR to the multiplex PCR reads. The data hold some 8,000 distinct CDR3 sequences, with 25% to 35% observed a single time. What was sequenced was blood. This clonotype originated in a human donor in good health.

The CDR3 is CASSDTAYNEQFF. The DNA for the CDR3 is TGTGCCAGCAGTGACACGGCCTACAATGAGCAGTTCTTC. The chain uses TRBV6-4 and TRBJ2-1; no definite D call. V lost 2 bases and J 2 bases, leaving 4 bases between the germline ends. The germline V gene has CDR1 MRHNA and CDR2 SNTAGT. There are 13 residues in the CDR3.